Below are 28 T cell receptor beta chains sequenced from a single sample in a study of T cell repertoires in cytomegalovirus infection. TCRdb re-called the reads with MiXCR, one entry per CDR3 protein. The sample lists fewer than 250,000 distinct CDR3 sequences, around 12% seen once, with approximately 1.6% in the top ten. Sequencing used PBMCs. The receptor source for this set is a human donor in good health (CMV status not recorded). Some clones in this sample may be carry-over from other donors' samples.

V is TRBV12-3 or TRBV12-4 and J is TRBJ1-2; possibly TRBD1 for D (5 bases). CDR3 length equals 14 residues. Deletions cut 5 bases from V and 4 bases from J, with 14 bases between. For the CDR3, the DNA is TGTGCCAGCAGTCGGATCAGGGTTAGCTATGGCTACACCTTC. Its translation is CASSRIRVSYGYTF.

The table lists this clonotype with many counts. The CDR3 loop reads CASSSGRGDSYEQYF. CDR3 in DNA: TGTGCCAGCAGCTCAGGTCGGGGCGACTCCTACGAGCAGTACTTC. The rearrangement uses TRBV7-2 and TRBJ2-7, with D perhaps being TRBD1 or TRBD2 (5 bases each). The germline CDR1 and CDR2 sequences are SGHTA and FQGNSA. Trimming shortened V by 4 bases and J by 0 bases, and 13 bases separated the two germline ends. This CDR3 is built from 15 residues.

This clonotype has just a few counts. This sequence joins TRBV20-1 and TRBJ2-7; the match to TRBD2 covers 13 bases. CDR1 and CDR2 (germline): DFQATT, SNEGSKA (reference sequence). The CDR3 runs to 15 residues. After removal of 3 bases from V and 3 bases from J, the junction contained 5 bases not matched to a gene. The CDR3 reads CSASRGTSGVYEQYF. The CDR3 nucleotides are TGCAGTGCTAGTCGGGGGACTAGCGGGGTCTACGAGCAGTACTTC.

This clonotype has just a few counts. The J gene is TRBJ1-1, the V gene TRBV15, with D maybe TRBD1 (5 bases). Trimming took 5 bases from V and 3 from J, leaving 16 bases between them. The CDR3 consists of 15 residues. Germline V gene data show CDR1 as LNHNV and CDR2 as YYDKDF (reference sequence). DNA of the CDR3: TGTGCCACCAGCGGGGGTGAGGGTGGGTACACTGAAGCTTTCTTT. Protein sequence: CATSGGEGGYTEAFF.

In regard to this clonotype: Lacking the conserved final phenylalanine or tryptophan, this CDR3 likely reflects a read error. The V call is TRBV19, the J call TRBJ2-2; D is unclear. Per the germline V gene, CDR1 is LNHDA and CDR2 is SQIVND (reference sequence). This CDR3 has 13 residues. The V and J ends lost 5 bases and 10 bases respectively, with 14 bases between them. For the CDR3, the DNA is TGTGCCAGTAGTTTCTCCTCTGGACCGGAGCTGTTTCTT. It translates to CASSFSSGPELFL.

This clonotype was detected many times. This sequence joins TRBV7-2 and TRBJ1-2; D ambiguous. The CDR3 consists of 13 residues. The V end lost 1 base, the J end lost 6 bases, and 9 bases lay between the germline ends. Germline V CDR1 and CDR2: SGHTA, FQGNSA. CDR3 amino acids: CASSLVEGDGYTF. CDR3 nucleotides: TGTGCCAGCAGCTTAGTGGAGGGCGATGGCTACACCTTC.

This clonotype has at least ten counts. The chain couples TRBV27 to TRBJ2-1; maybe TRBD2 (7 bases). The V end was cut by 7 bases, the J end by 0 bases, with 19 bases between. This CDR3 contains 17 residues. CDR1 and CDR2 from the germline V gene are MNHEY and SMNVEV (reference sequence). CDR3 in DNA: TGTGCCAGCATTTTTAAGAGGGGGGGATCCTCCTACAATGAGCAGTTCTTC. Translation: CASIFKRGGSSYNEQFF.

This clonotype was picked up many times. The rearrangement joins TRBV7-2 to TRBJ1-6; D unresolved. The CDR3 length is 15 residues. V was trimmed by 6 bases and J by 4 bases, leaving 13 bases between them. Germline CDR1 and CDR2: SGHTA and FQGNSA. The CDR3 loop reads CASSSTKGYNSPLHF. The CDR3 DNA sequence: TGTGCCAGCAGTTCGACTAAGGGTTATAATTCACCCCTCCACTTT.

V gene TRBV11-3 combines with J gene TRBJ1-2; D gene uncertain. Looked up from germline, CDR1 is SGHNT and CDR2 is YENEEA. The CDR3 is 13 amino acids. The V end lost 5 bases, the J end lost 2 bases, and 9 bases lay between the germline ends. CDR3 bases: TGTGCCAGCAGCGCCCAAGGGAACTATGGCTACACCTTC. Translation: CASSAQGNYGYTF.

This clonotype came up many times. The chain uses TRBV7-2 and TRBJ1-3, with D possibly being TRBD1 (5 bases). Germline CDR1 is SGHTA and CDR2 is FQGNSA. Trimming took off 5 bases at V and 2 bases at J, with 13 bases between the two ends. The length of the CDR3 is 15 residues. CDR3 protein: CASSPGGRAGNTIYF. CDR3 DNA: TGTGCCAGCAGCCCTGGGGGGAGGGCTGGAAACACCATATATTTT.

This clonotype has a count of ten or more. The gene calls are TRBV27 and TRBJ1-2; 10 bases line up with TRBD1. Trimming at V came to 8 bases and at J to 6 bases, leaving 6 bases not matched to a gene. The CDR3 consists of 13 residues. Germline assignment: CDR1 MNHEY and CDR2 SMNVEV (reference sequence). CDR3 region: CASGGQGKDGYTF. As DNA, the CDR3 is TGTGCCAGCGGGGGACAGGGGAAGGATGGCTACACCTTC.

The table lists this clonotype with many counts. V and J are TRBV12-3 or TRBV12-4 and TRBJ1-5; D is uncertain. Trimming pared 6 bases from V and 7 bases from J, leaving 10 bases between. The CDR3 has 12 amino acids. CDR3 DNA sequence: TGTGCCAGCAGCACCGGGAGCCAGCCCCAGCATTTT. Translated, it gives CASSTGSQPQHF.

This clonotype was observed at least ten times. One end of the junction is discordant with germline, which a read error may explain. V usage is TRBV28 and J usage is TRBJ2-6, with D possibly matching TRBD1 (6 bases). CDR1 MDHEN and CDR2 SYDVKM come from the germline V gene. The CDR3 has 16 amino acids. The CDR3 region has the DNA TGTGCCAGCATCCCGATGGGGGCGACTGGGGACAACGTCCTGACTTTC. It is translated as CASIPMGATGDNVLTF.

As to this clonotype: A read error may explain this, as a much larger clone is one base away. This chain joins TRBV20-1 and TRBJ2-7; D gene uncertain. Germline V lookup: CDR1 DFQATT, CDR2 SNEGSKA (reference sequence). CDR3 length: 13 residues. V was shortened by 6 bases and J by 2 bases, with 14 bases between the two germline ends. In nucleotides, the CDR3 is TGCAGTGCCCATATGCGTCCGGCCTACGAGCAGTACTTC. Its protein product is CSAHMRPAYEQYF.

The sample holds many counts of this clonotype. The CDR3 spells CASSQSAGLAGRTKNIQYF. DNA for the CDR3: TGCGCCAGCAGTCAATCGGCGGGACTAGCGGGGCGGACCAAAAACATTCAGTACTTC. V usage is TRBV23-1 and J usage is TRBJ2-4; TRBD2 matches at 13 bases. TRBV23-1 is recorded as an ORF, its role being uncertain. The CDR3 runs 19 residues. Trimming took 0 bases from V and 2 from J; bases not matched to a gene: 7.

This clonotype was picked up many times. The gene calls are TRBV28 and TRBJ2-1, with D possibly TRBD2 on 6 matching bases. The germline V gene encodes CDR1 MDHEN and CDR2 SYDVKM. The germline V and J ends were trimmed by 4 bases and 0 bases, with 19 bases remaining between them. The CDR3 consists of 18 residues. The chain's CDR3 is CASSSGPGLGSSYNEQFF. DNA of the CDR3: TGTGCCAGCAGTTCCGGCCCGGGACTGGGGAGCTCCTACAATGAGCAGTTCTTC.

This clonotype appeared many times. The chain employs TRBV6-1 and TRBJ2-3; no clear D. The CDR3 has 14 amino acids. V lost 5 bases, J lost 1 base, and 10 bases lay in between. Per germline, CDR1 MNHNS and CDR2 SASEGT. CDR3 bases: TGTGCCAGCAGTAGAGAACTCGGCACAGATACGCAGTATTTT. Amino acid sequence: CASSRELGTDTQYF.

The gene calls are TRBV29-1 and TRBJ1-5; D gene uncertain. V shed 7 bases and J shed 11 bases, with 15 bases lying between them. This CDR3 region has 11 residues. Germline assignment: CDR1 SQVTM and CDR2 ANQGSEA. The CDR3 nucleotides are TGCAGCGCCAGGTTAGGTGAAGCCCAGCATTTT. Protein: CSARLGEAQHF.

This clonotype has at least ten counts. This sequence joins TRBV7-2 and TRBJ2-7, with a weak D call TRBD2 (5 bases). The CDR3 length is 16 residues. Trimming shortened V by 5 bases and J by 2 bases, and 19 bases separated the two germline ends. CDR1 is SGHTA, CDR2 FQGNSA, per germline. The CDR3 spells CASSPHGGSGAYEQYF. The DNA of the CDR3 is TGTGCCAGCAGCCCCCACGGAGGAAGTGGAGCCTACGAGCAGTACTTC.

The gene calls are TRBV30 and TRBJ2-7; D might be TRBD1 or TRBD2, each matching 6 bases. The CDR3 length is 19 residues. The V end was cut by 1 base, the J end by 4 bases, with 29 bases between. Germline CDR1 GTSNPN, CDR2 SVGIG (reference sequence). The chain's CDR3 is CAWSGPLAGKPGGRYEQYF. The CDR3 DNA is TGTGCCTGGAGTGGACCACTAGCTGGGAAGCCCGGGGGCCGTTACGAGCAGTACTTC.

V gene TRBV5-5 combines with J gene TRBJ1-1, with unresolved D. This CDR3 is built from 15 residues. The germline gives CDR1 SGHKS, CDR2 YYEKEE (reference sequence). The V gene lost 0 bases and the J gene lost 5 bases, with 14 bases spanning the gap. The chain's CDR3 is CASSLATRSGTEAFF. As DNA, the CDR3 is TGTGCCAGCAGCTTGGCCACTAGAAGCGGGACTGAAGCTTTCTTT.

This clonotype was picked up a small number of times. CDR3 sequence (DNA): TGTGCCACCAGCACCCTGGGGGGTCTAGCGGGGGGAGGATCCTACAATGAGCAGTTCTTC. Translation gives CATSTLGGLAGGGSYNEQFF. V gene TRBV15 combines with J gene TRBJ2-1, with 11 nucleotides matching TRBD2. V shed 4 bases, J shed 1 base, and the junction held 15 bases outside the gene matches. Germline values: CDR1 LNHNV, CDR2 YYDKDF (reference sequence). This CDR3 is 20 amino acids long.

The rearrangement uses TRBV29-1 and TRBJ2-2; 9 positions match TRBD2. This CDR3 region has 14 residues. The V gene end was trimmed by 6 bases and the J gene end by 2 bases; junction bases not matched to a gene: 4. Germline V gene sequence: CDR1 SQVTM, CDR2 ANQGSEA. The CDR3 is CSVRLADNTGELFF. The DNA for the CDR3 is TGCAGCGTGAGACTAGCGGATAACACCGGGGAGCTGTTTTTT.

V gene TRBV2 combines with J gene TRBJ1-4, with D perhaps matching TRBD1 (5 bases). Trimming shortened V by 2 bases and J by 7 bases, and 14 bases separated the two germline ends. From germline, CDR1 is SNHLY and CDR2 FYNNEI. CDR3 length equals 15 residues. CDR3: CASSESGLRGEKLFF. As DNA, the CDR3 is TGTGCCAGCAGTGAATCAGGGTTGCGCGGTGAAAAACTGTTTTTT.

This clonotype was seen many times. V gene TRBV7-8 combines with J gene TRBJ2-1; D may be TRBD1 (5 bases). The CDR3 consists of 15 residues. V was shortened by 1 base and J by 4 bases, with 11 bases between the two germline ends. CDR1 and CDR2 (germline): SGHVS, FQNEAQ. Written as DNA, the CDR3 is TGTGCCAGCAGCTTAGATGGACAACTTTACAATGAGCAGTTCTTC. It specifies CASSLDGQLYNEQFF.

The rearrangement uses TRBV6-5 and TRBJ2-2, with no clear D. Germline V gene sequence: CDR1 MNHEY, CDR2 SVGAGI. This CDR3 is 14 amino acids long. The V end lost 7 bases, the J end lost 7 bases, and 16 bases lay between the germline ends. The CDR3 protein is CASKLAVFDGELFF. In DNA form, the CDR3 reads TGTGCCAGCAAGTTGGCAGTGTTCGACGGGGAGCTGTTTTTT.

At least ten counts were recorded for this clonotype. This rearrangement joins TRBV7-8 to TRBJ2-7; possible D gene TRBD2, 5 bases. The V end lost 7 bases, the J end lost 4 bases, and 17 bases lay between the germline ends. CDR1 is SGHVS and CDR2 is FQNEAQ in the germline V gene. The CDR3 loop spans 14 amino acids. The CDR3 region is CASTLDGSAYEQYF. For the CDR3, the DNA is TGTGCCAGCACCCTAGATGGTAGCGCGTACGAGCAGTACTTC. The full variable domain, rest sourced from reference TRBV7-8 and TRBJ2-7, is GAGVSQSPRYKVAKRGQDVALRCDPISGHVSLFWYQQALGQGPEFLTYFQNEAQLDKSGLPSDRFFAERPEGSVSTLKIQRTQQEDSAVYLCASTLDGSAYEQYFGPGTRLTVT.

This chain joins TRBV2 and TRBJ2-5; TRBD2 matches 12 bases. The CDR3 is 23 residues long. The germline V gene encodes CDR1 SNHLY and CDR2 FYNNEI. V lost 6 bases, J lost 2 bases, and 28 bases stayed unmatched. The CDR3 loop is CASSPTGGVRLAGALSTQETQYF. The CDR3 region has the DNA TGTGCCAGCAGCCCTACAGGGGGCGTCCGACTAGCGGGGGCCCTTAGTACTCAAGAGACCCAGTACTTC.